A selection of T cell receptor beta chains follows, all from one sample in a study of blood T cell repertoires in COVID-19. Using immunoSEQ multiplex PCR, the repertoire was profiled, and TCRdb retains in-frame clones only, with some absent. The data show about 46,000 clones, 70% to 90% seen once. The sequenced sample was peripheral blood. The receptors originated from a human donor in a cohort sampled during active COVID-19. The donor label of this sample is uncertain. Each CDR3 is given with its conserved first and last residue. D genes are given only for firm matches. Rows give clone size only sometimes, using once, few, many, or a class for an expanded clone.

clone size | D gene | J gene | V gene | CDR3 protein | CDR3 DNA
- | - | TRBJ1-2 | TRBV6-5 | CASSYTIDLNYGYTF | TGTGCCAGCAGTTACACGATAGACTTAAACTATGGCTACACCTTC
- | TRBD1 | TRBJ1-2 | TRBV9 | CASSDPRGRDSPYGYTF | TGTGCCAGCAGCGACCCCCGTGGCCGGGACAGCCCCTATGGCTACACCTTC
once | TRBD1 | TRBJ2-5 | TRBV7-9 | CASSSGGPGGWLYQETQYF | TGTGCCAGCAGCTCAGGAGGCCCAGGGGGCTGGCTTTACCAAGAGACCCAGTACTTC
- | TRBD2 | TRBJ2-3 | TRBV9 | CASSASTSGSGDTQYF | TGTGCCAGCAGCGCATCAACTAGCGGGAGTGGAGATACGCAGTATTTT
few | TRBD1 | TRBJ2-7 | TRBV7-9 | CASSSSGTAQYF | TGTGCCAGCAGCTCATCCGGGACAGCTCAGTACTTC
few | TRBD2 | TRBJ2-3 | TRBV5-1 | CASSPGLAGGQVDTQYF | TGCGCCAGCTCGCCGGGACTAGCGGGGGGGCAGGTAGATACGCAGTATTTT
few | - | TRBJ1-1 | TRBV4-1 | CASSQERQVTEAFF | TGCGCCAGCAGCCAAGAACGACAGGTGACTGAAGCTTTCTTT
- | - | TRBJ1-2 | TRBV4-1 | CASSQVEQGVYGYTF | TGCGCCAGCAGCCAAGTTGAACAGGGAGTCTATGGCTACACCTTC
- | - | TRBJ2-3 | TRBV19 | CASREGLRTPDTQYF | TGTGCCAGTAGAGAGGGACTGCGGACCCCAGATACGCAGTATTTT
- | TRBD1 | TRBJ2-6 | TRBV9 | CASSRRDSPNVLTF | TGTGCCAGCAGCAGACGGGACAGTCCCAACGTCCTGACTTTC
few | - | TRBJ2-3 | TRBV11-1 | CASSSRTANTDTQYF | TGTGCCAGCAGCTCGCGGACAGCCAACACAGATACGCAGTATTTT
once | - | TRBJ2-7 | TRBV15 | CATSRAQTSYEQYF | TGTGCCACCAGCAGAGCTCAAACTTCCTACGAGCAGTACTTC
once | TRBD1 | TRBJ1-1 | TRBV27 | CASNSQGGNTEAFF | TGTGCCAGCAACTCGCAGGGGGGGAACACTGAAGCTTTCTTT
- | - | TRBJ2-2 | TRBV30 | CAWSIDNTGELFF | TGTGCCTGGAGTATAGATAACACCGGGGAGCTGTTTTTT
few | - | TRBJ1-3 | TRBV11-2 | CASSLLSSGNTIYF | TGTGCCAGCAGCCTGCTAAGCTCTGGAAACACCATATATTTT
- | TRBD2 | TRBJ2-5 | TRBV9 | CASSVGGGPTQGETQYF | TGTGCCAGCAGCGTAGGCGGGGGGCCCACTCAGGGAGAGACCCAGTACTTC
- | TRBD1 | TRBJ1-5 | TRBV7-2 | CASSERQGGNQPQHF | TGTGCCAGCAGCGAGCGACAGGGCGGCAATCAGCCCCAGCATTTT
- | - | TRBJ1-2 | TRBV7-3 | CASSSGEGYGYTF | TGTGCCAGCAGCTCCGGGGAGGGCTATGGCTACACCTTC
- | TRBD1 | TRBJ2-1 | TRBV4-1 | CASSHSGTGSYNEQFF | TGCGCCAGCAGCCATTCCGGGACAGGGTCCTACAATGAGCAGTTCTTC
- | TRBD2 | TRBJ2-3 | TRBV5-8 | CASSLARGGKSDTQYF | TGTGCCAGCAGCTTGGCCCGGGGGGGCAAGTCAGATACGCAGTATTTT